This T cell receptor (beta chain) was retrieved from a study of blood T cell repertoires in COVID-19. Trimming pared 3 bases from V and 5 bases from J, leaving 7 bases between. The germline V gene has CDR1 KGHSH and CDR2 LQKENI. This CDR3 has 12 amino acids. TCRdb's copy holds only in-frame clones and misses some; the assay was immunoSEQ multiplex PCR. The data hold about 170,000 clones, with 70% to 85% observed a single time. This chain joins TRBV18 and TRBJ1-1; D unclear. The TCR was taken from a man in his 60s who had recovered from COVID-19. Sequencing was done on a sample of peripheral blood. CDR3 sequence: CASSPGRTEAFF. CDR3 nucleotide sequence: TGTGCCAGCTCACCCGGGAGGACTGAAGCTTTCTTT.